This T cell receptor beta chain was sequenced in a study of blood T cell repertoires in COVID-19. In the study overall: COVID-19 samples, acute and convalescent, were from the United States, Italy and Spain.

Sequencing used immunoSEQ multiplex PCR; TCRdb keeps in-frame clones, though not all of them. Seen here are 50,000 to 70,000 clones, more than 55% observed once, and the top ten hold 51%. This clone appeared once. Participant ages covered roughly 18 to 89 years across approximately 25 US areas. Participants reported their clinical history, and cohort assignment relied on those reports. Exposed volunteers were people who met a COVID-19 case within 2 weeks before study entry. Per germline, CDR1 SNHLY and CDR2 FYNNEI. The CDR3 is 15 amino acids. Trimming stripped 5 bases from V and 4 bases from J, with 18 bases between.

The sequence came from a woman aged 60-70 years who had been exposed to COVID-19. The chain couples TRBV2 to TRBJ2-7, with D perhaps TRBD2 (6 bases). The sample was PBMCs or T cells enriched from blood (not recorded which). The CDR3 bases are TGTGCCAGCAGTCTTCCCGTGGGACTTAAATACGAGCAGTACTTC. Protein sequence: CASSLPVGLKYEQYF.